The clone carrying this T cell receptor beta chain was detected ten times or more. The sample belongs to a study of response to subunit inactivated influenza vaccine. TCRdb fed the RT-PCR reads into MiXCR, producing one record per CDR3 protein. Of just over 300,000 distinct CDR3 sequences in the sample, just over 20% were seen once. The V end lost 0 bases, the J end lost 6 bases, and 15 bases lay between the germline ends. This CDR3 has 16 residues. Germline CDR1 reads LGHNA; CDR2 reads YSLEER. This chain joins TRBV4-3 and TRBJ1-5; D gene unclear. Source: PBMCs from blood, taken less than 22 months after vaccination. The TCR comes from a man between 50 and 75 years old who received an inactivated influenza vaccine. In DNA form, the CDR3 reads TGCGCCAGCAGCCAAGATGTGGGAATTTATACTCAGCCCCAGCATTTT. Its translation is CASSQDVGIYTQPQHF.